A selection of T cell receptor beta chains follows, all from one sample in a study of blood T cell repertoires in COVID-19. Sequenced by immunoSEQ multiplex PCR; TCRdb stores in-frame clones only, minus some. The table has about 200,000 clones, approximately 84% seen once. Sequenced: peripheral blood. These receptors all stem from a woman of 80 years or more with acute or convalescent COVID-19. Each CDR3 is given with its conserved first and last residue. The order of the fields is clone size, V gene, J gene, D gene, CDR3 DNA, CDR3 protein. The D gene is left open where the match is weak. Size values are once, few and many counts, or a class for expanded clones, and some rows have none.

>few|TRBV7-9|TRBJ2-2|TRBD1
TGTGCCAGCAGCTGGGGGAGGACAGGGGGCACCGGGGAGCTGTTTTTT
CASSWGRTGGTGELFF
>-|TRBV27|TRBJ2-2|-
TGTGCCAGCAAGGGGGGGGTCAACACCGGGGAGCTGTTTTTT
CASKGGVNTGELFF
>-|TRBV13|TRBJ2-2|TRBD2
TGTGCCAGCAGCTCCCGGACTAGCGGGGGGGCCGCGGGGGAGCTGTTTTTT
CASSSRTSGGAAGELFF
>-|TRBV25-1|TRBJ1-5|-
TGTGCCAGCAGTGAACCGCCCCAGGGGCTTCAGCCCCAGCATTTT
CASSEPPQGLQPQHF
>once|TRBV6-1|TRBJ2-4|TRBD2
TGTGCCAGCAGGGAATCATGGGGGGGGACCAAAAACATTCAGTACTTC
CASRESWGGTKNIQYF
>-|TRBV6-5|TRBJ1-4|-
TGTGCCAGCCGGAGATTTAATGAAAAACTGTTTTTT
CASRRFNEKLFF
>once|TRBV6-2/TRBV6-3|TRBJ1-2|-
TGTGCCAGCAGTTACGGGGAGGTTTTTATTCCCGATGGCTACACCTTC
CASSYGEVFIPDGYTF
>-|TRBV9|TRBJ1-6|TRBD1
TGTGCCAGCAGCAGGGGACAGAACTATAATTCACCCCTCCACTTT
CASSRGQNYNSPLHF
>few|TRBV7-6|TRBJ2-1|TRBD2
TGTGCCAGCAGCTCTCCCCCGAGGGCTAGCGGGAGGTTTAATGAGCAGTTCTTC
CASSSPPRASGRFNEQFF
>few|TRBV7-2|TRBJ2-5|TRBD2
TGTGCCAGCAGCACCGGGACTAGCGGGGGCCGGACCCAGTACTTC
CASSTGTSGGRTQYF
>few|TRBV5-1|TRBJ2-5|-
TGCGCCAGCAGCTTGGAATCGGAGACCCAGTACTTC
CASSLESETQYF
>-|TRBV7-9|TRBJ1-1|TRBD1
TGTGCCAGCAGCTGGGACAGGGCCACTGAAGCTTTCTTT
CASSWDRATEAFF
>-|TRBV2|TRBJ2-6|-
TGTGCCAGCCTTGAGAGGGTTGGTGCGGCAGGGGCCAACGTCCTGACTTTC
CASLERVGAAGANVLTF
>-|TRBV3-1/TRBV3-2|TRBJ1-6|-
TGTGCCAGCAGCACTCAGGGTGTGCGTTCACCCCTCCACTTT
CASSTQGVRSPLHF
>-|TRBV7-9|TRBJ1-2|-
TGTGCCAGCAGCTTATTAGAGGGCGTCAACTATGGCTACACCTTC
CASSLLEGVNYGYTF
>-|TRBV5-1|TRBJ1-6|-
TGCGCCAGCAGCCCTACAGGGCCTGGCTCCTATAATTCACCCCTCCACTTT
CASSPTGPGSYNSPLHF
>-|TRBV5-5|TRBJ2-3|-
TGTGCCAGCAGCTTGGCCGCGGGACAGATCACAGATACGCAGTATTTT
CASSLAAGQITDTQYF
>-|TRBV24-1|TRBJ2-2|TRBD1
TGTGCCACCAGGAGGACAGGGTCCACCGGGGAGCTGTTTTTT
CATRRTGSTGELFF
>-|TRBV2|TRBJ1-5|TRBD1
TGTGCCAGCAGTGGAAGTTCAGGGGGAAATCAGCCCCAGCATTTT
CASSGSSGGNQPQHF
>-|TRBV3-1/TRBV3-2|TRBJ2-1|TRBD2
TGTGCCAGCAGCCAAGCCCCGGGCGCGGGAGGGCATTACAATGAGCAGTTCTTC
CASSQAPGAGGHYNEQFF
>-|TRBV28|TRBJ1-4|-
TGTGCCAGCAGTGTCCAGGGCAATGAAAAACTGTTTTTT
CASSVQGNEKLFF
>-|TRBV6-5|TRBJ1-1|-
TGTGCCAGCAGTAGCTTTTATCCCAAGAACACTGAAGCTTTCTTT
CASSSFYPKNTEAFF
>-|TRBV7-8|TRBJ2-5|-
TGTGCCAGCAGCTCCCGCGGTTTACGAGAGACCCAGTACTTC
CASSSRGLRETQYF